One sample yielded the 26 T cell receptor beta chains listed below, sequenced in a study of immune evolution from preneoplasia to lung adenocarcinoma. The assay was immunoSEQ multiplex PCR, and TCRdb's table has in-frame clones only and misses some. The sample lists approximately 14,000 clones, 81% occurring once. Sequencing input: FFPE minimally invasive lung adenocarcinoma tissue. These receptors all stem from a person aged 60-80 years with lung adenocarcinoma.

The J gene is TRBJ1-2, the V gene TRBV7-8, with 9 positions matching TRBD1. Germline CDR1 is SGHVS and CDR2 is FQNEAQ. The CDR3 totals 15 residues. The V segment lost 5 bases and the J segment 1 base; nucleotides outside the gene matches: 5. CDR3 protein: CASSMWDRDNYGYTF. The CDR3 bases are TGTGCCAGCAGCATGTGGGACAGGGATAACTATGGCTACACCTTC.

V gene TRBV4-1 combines with J gene TRBJ2-1; D may be TRBD1 (6 bases). Trimming left V 1 base short and J 0 bases short, with 16 bases between. CDR1 and CDR2 from the germline V gene are MGHRA and YSYEKL. This CDR3 has 18 amino acids. CDR3 residues: CASSQAAQGISSYNEQFF. The DNA of the CDR3 is TGCGCCAGCAGCCAAGCCGCGCAGGGGATAAGCTCCTACAATGAGCAGTTCTTC.

V and J are TRBV10-1 and TRBJ2-2; no firm D call. V was shortened by 4 bases and J by 6 bases, with 9 bases between the two germline ends. The CDR3 loop spans 13 amino acids. Germline V gene data show CDR1 as WNHNN and CDR2 as SYGVQD (reference sequence). The CDR3 loop reads CASSASVAGELFF. CDR3 DNA sequence: TGCGCCAGCAGTGCTAGTGTGGCCGGGGAGCTGTTTTTT.

This clone was observed once. The CDR3: CASSYDQLGLAGEETQYF. The CDR3 nucleotides read TGTGCCAGCAGCTACGACCAATTGGGACTAGCGGGGGAAGAGACCCAGTACTTC. The chain combines TRBV5-4 with TRBJ2-5; 14 nucleotides agree with TRBD2. The junction had 10 bases not matched to a gene; V was cut back by 3 bases and J by 3 bases. Looked up from germline, CDR1 is SGHNT and CDR2 is YYREEE (reference sequence). This CDR3 has 18 residues.

This chain links TRBV9 with TRBJ1-4; D is possibly TRBD1 (6 bases). Germline values: CDR1 SGDLS, CDR2 YYNGEE. The CDR3 consists of 16 residues. V was pared by 5 bases and J by 0 bases, with 14 bases between. CDR3 sequence reads: CASSSGTQATNEKLFF. CDR3 bases: TGTGCCAGCAGTTCCGGGACACAAGCAACTAATGAAAAACTGTTTTTT.

The count of this clone is one. The gene calls are TRBV30 and TRBJ2-1, with TRBD2 matching over 11 bases. The V segment lost 5 bases and the J segment 7 bases; nucleotides outside the gene matches: 7. CDR1 GTSNPN and CDR2 SVGIG come from the germline V gene (reference sequence). The CDR3 length is 14 residues. The CDR3 protein is CAWGASGGTNEQFF. The CDR3 region has the DNA TGTGCCTGGGGGGCTAGCGGGGGGACAAATGAGCAGTTCTTC. The whole variable domain, remainder taken from reference TRBV30 and TRBJ2-1, is SQTIHQWPATLVQPVGSPLSLECTVEGTSNPNLYWYRQAAGRGLQLLFYSVGIGQISSEVPQNLSASRPQDRQFILSSKKLLLSDSGFYLCAWGASGGTNEQFFGPGTRLTVL.

This sequence joins TRBV15 and TRBJ2-7; D gene unclear. V lost 0 bases and J 4 bases, leaving 10 bases between the germline ends. This CDR3 spans 14 amino acids. Germline V gives CDR1 LNHNV, CDR2 YYDKDF (reference sequence). CDR3 sequence (DNA): TGTGCCACCAGCAGAGATCTGGGATTTTACGAGCAGTACTTC. The encoded protein is CATSRDLGFYEQYF.

The chain combines TRBV7-9 with TRBJ2-7; 8 positions match TRBD2. This CDR3 has 14 residues. Germline CDR1 is SEHNR and CDR2 is FQNEAQ (reference sequence). V gave up 8 bases and J gave up 2 bases; unmatched junction bases: 8. CDR3: CASGPRGEAYEQYF. The CDR3, as DNA: TGTGCCAGCGGGCCGCGGGGGGAAGCCTACGAGCAGTACTTC.

The gene calls are TRBV5-1 and TRBJ2-1; D possibly matches TRBD1 or TRBD2 (5 bases each). The CDR3 spans 13 residues. Germline-derived CDR1 and CDR2 are SGHRS and YFSETQ. Trimming cost V 4 bases and J 10 bases, with 15 bases left between them. CDR3: CASSLMGTEEQFF. DNA for the CDR3: TGCGCCAGCAGCCTGATGGGGACCGAGGAGCAGTTCTTC.

This clone has only a few counts. The rearrangement uses TRBV5-8 and TRBJ2-3, with D unclear. The germline CDR1 and CDR2 sequences are SGHTS and YDEGEE. The CDR3 totals 13 residues. The V and J ends lost 2 bases and 1 base respectively, with 5 bases between them. Here the CDR3 reads CASSFLGTDTQYF. CDR3 nucleotide sequence: TGTGCCAGCAGCTTTCTAGGCACAGATACGCAGTATTTT.

The chain couples TRBV12-5 to TRBJ2-5; D may correspond to TRBD1 or TRBD2 (6 bases each). V was cut by 1 base and J by 5 bases, with 14 bases left in between. This CDR3 has 15 amino acids. Germline-derived CDR1 and CDR2 are LGHNT and FRNRAP. The CDR3 DNA reads as TGTGCTAGTGGTTTGGATTGGGGGGCTGTCGAGACCCAGTACTTC. Amino acids: CASGLDWGAVETQYF.

The CDR3 nucleotides are TGCGCCAGCAGCGCGGACGGTGCGCGCGAGCAGTACTTC. It is translated as CASSADGAREQYF. The chain has TRBV5-1 and TRBJ2-7; no firm D call. The V end was cut by 4 bases, the J end by 6 bases, with 14 bases between. The CDR3 is 13 residues long. The germline CDR1 and CDR2 sequences are SGHRS and YFSETQ.

The CDR3 loop is CASSGSGGSGLAPYEQYF. In DNA, the CDR3 is TGTGCCAGCAGCGGTTCAGGGGGAAGCGGACTAGCCCCCTACGAGCAGTACTTC. The genes are TRBV13 and TRBJ2-7, with TRBD2 as a possible D gene (8 bases). CDR1 is PRHDT, CDR2 FYEKMQ, per germline (reference sequence). The CDR3 loop spans 18 amino acids. Trimming pared 5 bases from V and 2 bases from J, leaving 25 bases between.

Only a few counts were recorded for this clone. The chain joins TRBV25-1 to TRBJ2-7; tentatively, D is TRBD1 (6 bases). Trimming shortened V by 4 bases and J by 9 bases, and 16 bases separated the two germline ends. CDR1 is MGHDK and CDR2 is SYGVNS in the germline V gene. The CDR3 length is 13 residues. The CDR3 DNA reads TGTGCCAGCAGTGCGACAGGTTTGGTGTGGCAGTACTTC. Encoded protein: CASSATGLVWQYF.

This sequence joins TRBV6-6 and TRBJ1-5, with D perhaps TRBD1 (5 bases). V was trimmed by 10 bases and J by 2 bases, leaving 12 bases between them. The CDR3 sequence is 13 residues long. CDR1 is MNHNY, CDR2 SVGAGI, per germline (reference sequence). As DNA, the CDR3 is TGTGCCACCCGAGGGGTAGGCAATCAGCCCCAGCATTTT. This encodes CATRGVGNQPQHF.

The chain employs TRBV5-7 and TRBJ2-2, with D unclear. TRBV5-7 is reported as an ORF; its role is uncertain. V lost 2 bases to trimming and J lost 3 bases, with 11 bases between them. The CDR3 contains 15 residues. CDR3 coding DNA: TGTGCCAGCAGCTTAAGGACGGTAGACACCGGGGAGCTGTTTTTT. This encodes CASSLRTVDTGELFF.

The chain is built from TRBV19 and TRBJ2-3, with TRBD2 matching 10 bases. V gave up 7 bases and J gave up 5 bases; unmatched junction bases: 12. There are 16 residues in the CDR3. Germline V gene sequence: CDR1 LNHDA, CDR2 SQIVND (reference sequence). The CDR3 sequence is CASTGSGAGGGDTQYF. CDR3 in DNA: TGTGCCAGTACCGGGAGCGGAGCGGGAGGGGGAGATACGCAGTATTTT. The full variable domain, completed using reference TRBV19 and TRBJ2-3, is DGGITQSPKYLFRKEGQNVTLSCEQNLNHDAMYWYRQDPGQGLRLIYYSQIVNDFQKGDIAEGYSVSREKKESFPLTVTSAQKNPTAFYLCASTGSGAGGGDTQYFGPGTRLTVL.

The rearrangement links TRBV19 to TRBJ1-5; D not certain. The CDR3 runs to 12 residues. Trimming removed 8 bases at V and 1 base at J, with 6 bases between. Germline CDR1 and CDR2: LNHDA and SQIVND (reference sequence). For the CDR3, the DNA is TGTGCCAGTGGTCTGAGCAATCAGCCCCAGCATTTT. Its protein is CASGLSNQPQHF. Full variable domain (outside the CDR3, taken from reference TRBV19 and TRBJ1-5): DGGITQSPKYLFRKEGQNVTLSCEQNLNHDAMYWYRQDPGQGLRLIYYSQIVNDFQKGDIAEGYSVSREKKESFPLTVTSAQKNPTAFYLCASGLSNQPQHFGDGTRLSIL.

V is TRBV2 and J is TRBJ2-7; D is undetermined. Germline CDR1 SNHLY, CDR2 FYNNEI. The CDR3 is 13 residues long. V was cut by 3 bases and J by 1 base, with 7 bases left in between. CDR3 residues: CASSDQLSYEQYF. CDR3 sequence (DNA): TGTGCCAGCAGTGACCAGCTTTCCTACGAGCAGTACTTC.

The chain combines TRBV29-1 with TRBJ1-2, with 8 bases that match TRBD1. Germline V gene sequence: CDR1 SQVTM, CDR2 ANQGSEA. Germline trimming cut 6 bases from V and 1 base from J; bases unmatched to any gene: 4. The CDR3 extends over 13 amino acids. CDR3 in DNA: TGCAGCGTCGGGACAGGAGTTAACTATGGCTACACCTTC. This gives the protein CSVGTGVNYGYTF. The variable domain in full, with the rest retrieved from reference TRBV29-1 and TRBJ1-2, is SAVISQKPSRDICQRGTSLTIQCQVDSQVTMMFWYRQQPGQSLTLIATANQGSEATYESGFVIDKFPISRPNLTFSTLTVSNMSPEDSSIYLCSVGTGVNYGYTFGSGTRLTVV.

The CDR3 region has the DNA TGTGCCAGCAGGATACCACCTACCAATTCACCCCTCCACTTT. It translates to CASRIPPTNSPLHF. J is TRBJ1-6 and V is TRBV28; no clear D gene. The CDR3 contains 14 residues. V lost 6 bases and J 7 bases, leaving 13 bases between the germline ends. Germline CDR1 and CDR2: MDHEN and SYDVKM.

The chain joins TRBV28 to TRBJ2-3; TRBD2 agrees at 8 bases. Unmatched junction bases numbered 2, after V lost 5 bases and J lost 1 base. Germline V CDR1 and CDR2: MDHEN, SYDVKM. The CDR3 loop spans 14 amino acids. CDR3 coding DNA: TGTGCCAGCAGTCGGGGGGGCCGCACAGATACGCAGTATTTT. Translation: CASSRGGRTDTQYF.

The chain carries TRBV6-4 and TRBJ1-2, with TRBD1 as a possible D gene (6 bases). Deletions cut 2 bases from V and 7 bases from J, with 26 bases between. Germline V CDR1 and CDR2: MRHNA, SNTAGT. This CDR3 comprises 18 residues. This chain's CDR3 is CASSDGVGVSGGLAGYTF. The CDR3 region has the DNA TGTGCCAGCAGTGACGGAGTTGGTGTTTCGGGGGGCTTGGCTGGCTACACCTTC.

The chain employs TRBV30 and TRBJ2-7; 9 nucleotides align to TRBD1. Germline V gives CDR1 GTSNPN, CDR2 SVGIG (reference sequence). The V gene end was trimmed by 5 bases and the J gene end by 4 bases; junction bases not matched to a gene: 3. The CDR3 is made up of 12 amino acids. CDR3 coding DNA: TGTGCCTGGGGGGGACAGGGTTACGAGCAGTACTTC. This gives the protein CAWGGQGYEQYF.

The chain employs TRBV28 and TRBJ2-7; D ambiguous. The germline V gene encodes CDR1 MDHEN and CDR2 SYDVKM. The CDR3 length is 13 residues. The V end lost 6 bases, the J end lost 1 base, and 10 bases lay between the germline ends. The CDR3 sequence: CASRPISSYEQYF. CDR3 sequence (DNA): TGTGCCAGCAGACCGATCTCTTCCTACGAGCAGTACTTC. The complete variable domain, with remaining parts taken from reference TRBV28 and TRBJ2-7, reads DVKVTQSSRYLVKRTGEKVFLECVQDMDHENMFWYRQDPGLGLRLIYFSYDVKMKEKGDIPEGYSVSREKKERFSLILESASTNQTSMYLCASRPISSYEQYFGPGTRLTVT.

The chain is built from TRBV9 and TRBJ1-4; 7 bases match TRBD1. V dropped 0 bases and J dropped 7; count of bases not matched to a gene: 6. The CDR3 covers 15 residues. The germline V gene encodes CDR1 SGDLS and CDR2 YYNGEE. The CDR3 loop is CASSVAPGQSEKLFF. The CDR3 bases are TGTGCCAGCAGCGTAGCGCCGGGACAGAGTGAAAAACTGTTTTTT.